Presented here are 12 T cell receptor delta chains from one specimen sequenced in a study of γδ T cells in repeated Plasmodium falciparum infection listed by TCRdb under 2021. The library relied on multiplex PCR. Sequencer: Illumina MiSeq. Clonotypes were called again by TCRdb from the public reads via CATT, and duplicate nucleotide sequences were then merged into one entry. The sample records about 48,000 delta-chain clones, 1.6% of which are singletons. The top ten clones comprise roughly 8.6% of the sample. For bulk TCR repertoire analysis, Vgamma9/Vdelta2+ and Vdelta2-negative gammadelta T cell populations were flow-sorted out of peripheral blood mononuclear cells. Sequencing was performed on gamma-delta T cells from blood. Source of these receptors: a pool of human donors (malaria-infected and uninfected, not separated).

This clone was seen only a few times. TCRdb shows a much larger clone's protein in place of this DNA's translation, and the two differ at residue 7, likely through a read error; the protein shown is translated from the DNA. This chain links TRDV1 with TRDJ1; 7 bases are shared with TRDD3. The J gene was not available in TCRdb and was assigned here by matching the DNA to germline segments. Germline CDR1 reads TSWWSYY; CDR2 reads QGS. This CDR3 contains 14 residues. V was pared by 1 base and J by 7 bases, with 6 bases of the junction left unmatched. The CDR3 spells CALGERTWGAKLIF. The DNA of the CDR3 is TGTGCTCTTGGGGAACGGACCTGGGGGGCTAAACTCATCTTT.

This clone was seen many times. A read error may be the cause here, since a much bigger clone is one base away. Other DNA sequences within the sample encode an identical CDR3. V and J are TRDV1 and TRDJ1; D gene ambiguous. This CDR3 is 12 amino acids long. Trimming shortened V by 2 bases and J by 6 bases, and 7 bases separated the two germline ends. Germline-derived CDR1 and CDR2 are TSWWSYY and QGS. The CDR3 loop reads CALGELRYKLIF. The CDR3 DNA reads TGTGCTCTTGGGGAATTGCGATATAAACTCATCTTT.

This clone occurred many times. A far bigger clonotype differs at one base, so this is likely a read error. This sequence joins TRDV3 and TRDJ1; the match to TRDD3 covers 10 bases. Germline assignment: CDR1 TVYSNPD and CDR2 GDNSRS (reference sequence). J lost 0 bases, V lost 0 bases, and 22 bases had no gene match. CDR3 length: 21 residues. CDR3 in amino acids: CAFRLTFFRRGIRRDTDKLIF. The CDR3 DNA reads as TGTGCCTTTAGGTTAACGTTCTTTCGCCGGGGGATACGTCGGGACACCGATAAACTCATCTTT.

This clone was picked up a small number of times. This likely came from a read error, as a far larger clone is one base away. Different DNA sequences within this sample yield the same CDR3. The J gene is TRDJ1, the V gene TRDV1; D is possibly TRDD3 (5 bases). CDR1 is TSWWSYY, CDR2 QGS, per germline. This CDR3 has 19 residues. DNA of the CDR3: TGTGCTCTCGGGGAACTGCCGGTCTACGGTTTCCGGAACACCGATAAACTCATCTTT. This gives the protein CALGELPVYGFRNTDKLIF.

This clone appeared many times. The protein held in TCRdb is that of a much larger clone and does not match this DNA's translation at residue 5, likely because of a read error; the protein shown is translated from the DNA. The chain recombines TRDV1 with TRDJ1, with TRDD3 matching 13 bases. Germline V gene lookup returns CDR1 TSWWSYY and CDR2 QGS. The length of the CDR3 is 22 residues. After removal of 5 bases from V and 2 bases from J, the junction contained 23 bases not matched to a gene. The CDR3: CALGFPLGRSTGGYGTTDKLIF. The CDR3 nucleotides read TGTGCTCTTGGGTTCCCATTAGGCCGTAGTACTGGGGGATACGGTACTACCGATAAACTCATCTTT.

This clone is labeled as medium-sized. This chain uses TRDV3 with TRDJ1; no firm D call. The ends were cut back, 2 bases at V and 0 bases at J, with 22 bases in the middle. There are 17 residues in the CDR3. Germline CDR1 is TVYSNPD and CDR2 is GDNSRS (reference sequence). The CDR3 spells CAFRTTTPQFHTDKLIF. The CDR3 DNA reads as TGTGCCTTTCGAACGACTACGCCACAATTCCACACCGATAAACTCATCTTT.

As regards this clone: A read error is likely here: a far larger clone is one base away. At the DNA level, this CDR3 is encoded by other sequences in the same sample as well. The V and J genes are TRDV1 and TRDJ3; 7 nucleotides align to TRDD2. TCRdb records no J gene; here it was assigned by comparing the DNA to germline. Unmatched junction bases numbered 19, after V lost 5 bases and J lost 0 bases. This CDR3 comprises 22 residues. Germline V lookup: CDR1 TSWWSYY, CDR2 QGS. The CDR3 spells CALGFLAPSFRRSSWDTRQMFF. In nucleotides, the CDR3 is TGTGCTCTTGGGTTCTTAGCCCCTTCCTTCCGACGAAGCTCCTGGGACACCCGACAGATGTTTTTC.

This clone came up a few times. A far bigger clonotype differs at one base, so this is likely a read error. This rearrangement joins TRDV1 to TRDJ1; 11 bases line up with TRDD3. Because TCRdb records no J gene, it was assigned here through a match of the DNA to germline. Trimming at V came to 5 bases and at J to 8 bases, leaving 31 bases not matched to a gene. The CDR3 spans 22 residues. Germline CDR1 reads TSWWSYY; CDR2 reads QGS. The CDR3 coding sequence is TGTGCTCTTGGGAAAAGGTCCAACGGGGTCCCTACTGGGGGATATCGAGACGACAAACTCATCTTT. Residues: CALGKRSNGVPTGGYRDDKLIF.

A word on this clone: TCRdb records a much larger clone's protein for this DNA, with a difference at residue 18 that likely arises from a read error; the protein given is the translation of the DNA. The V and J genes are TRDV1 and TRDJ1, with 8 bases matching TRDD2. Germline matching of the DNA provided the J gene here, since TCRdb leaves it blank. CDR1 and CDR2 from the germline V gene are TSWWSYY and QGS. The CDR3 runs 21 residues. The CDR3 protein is CALGDATFLKGTGLYTDRLIF. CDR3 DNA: TGTGCTCTTGGGGACGCAACCTTCCTAAAAGGTACTGGGCTTTACACCGATAGACTCATCTTT.

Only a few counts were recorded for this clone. CDR3 loop: CALGELVPPSLYWGAGDGDKLIF. The CDR3 DNA follows: TGTGCTCTTGGGGAACTAGTGCCGCCTTCCCTCTACTGGGGGGCGGGAGATGGCGATAAACTCATCTTT. This sequence joins TRDV1 and TRDJ1; TRDD3 matches 8 bases. The J gene was missing in TCRdb and was found by matching the end of the DNA to germline. The CDR3 extends over 23 amino acids. With 0 bases clipped from V and 4 bases from J, the junction kept 28 bases outside the gene matches. Germline CDR1 is TSWWSYY and CDR2 is QGS.

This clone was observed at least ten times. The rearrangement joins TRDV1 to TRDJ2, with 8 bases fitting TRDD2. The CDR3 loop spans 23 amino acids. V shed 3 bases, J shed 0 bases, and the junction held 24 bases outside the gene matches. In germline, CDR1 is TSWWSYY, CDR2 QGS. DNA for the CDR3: TGTGCTCTTGGGGACTGGGGCCTTCCTAAATTCGACTGGGTGGTCCCTTTGACAGCACAACTCTTCTTT. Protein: CALGDWGLPKFDWVVPLTAQLFF.

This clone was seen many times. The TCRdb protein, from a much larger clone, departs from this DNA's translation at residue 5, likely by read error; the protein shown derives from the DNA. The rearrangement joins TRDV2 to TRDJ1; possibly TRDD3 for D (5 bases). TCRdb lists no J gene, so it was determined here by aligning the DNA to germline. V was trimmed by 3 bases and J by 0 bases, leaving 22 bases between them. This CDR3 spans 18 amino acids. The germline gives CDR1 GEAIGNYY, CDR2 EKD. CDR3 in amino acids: CACDASTTWAPYTDKLIF. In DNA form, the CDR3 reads TGTGCCTGTGACGCATCTACGACCTGGGCCCCGTACACCGATAAACTCATCTTT.